This T cell receptor beta chain was documented in a study of T cell repertoires in cytomegalovirus infection. In TCRdb, the reads were re-called with MiXCR into one record per CDR3 protein. The sample yields nearly 700,000 distinct CDR3 sequences, 30% to 35% seen once. As regards this clonotype: Its antigen is currently unknown.

CDR1 is MNHNS and CDR2 is SASEGT in the germline V gene. The CDR3 runs to 15 residues. V was clipped by 7 bases and J by 11 bases; unmatched bases: 17. Sample: cultured PBMCs, taken from culture after CMV antigen stimulation. This sequence joins TRBV6-1 and TRBJ2-7; TRBD1 agrees at 10 bases. This TCR was sampled from a human donor in good health (CMV status not recorded). Some clones in this sample may be carry-over from other donors' samples. CDR3 in amino acids: CASTTGWGQGFLEYF. The CDR3 nucleotides read TGTGCCAGCACCACAGGTTGGGGACAGGGGTTTCTTGAGTACTTC.